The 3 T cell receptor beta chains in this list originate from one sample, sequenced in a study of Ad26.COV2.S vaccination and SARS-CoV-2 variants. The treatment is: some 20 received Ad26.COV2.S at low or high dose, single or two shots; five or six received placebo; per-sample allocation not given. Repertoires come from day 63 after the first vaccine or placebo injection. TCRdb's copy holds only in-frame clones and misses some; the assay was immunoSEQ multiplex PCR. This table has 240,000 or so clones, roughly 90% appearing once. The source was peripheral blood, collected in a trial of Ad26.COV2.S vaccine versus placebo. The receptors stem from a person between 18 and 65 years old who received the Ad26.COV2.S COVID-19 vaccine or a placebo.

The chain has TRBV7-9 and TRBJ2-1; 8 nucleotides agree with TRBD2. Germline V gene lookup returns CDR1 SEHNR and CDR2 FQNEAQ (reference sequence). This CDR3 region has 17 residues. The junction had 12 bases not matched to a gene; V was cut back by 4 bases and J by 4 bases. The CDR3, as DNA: TGTGCCAGCAGCTCCACGGGCAGCGGGGGTGTGTACAATGAGCAGTTCTTC. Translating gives CASSSTGSGGVYNEQFF.

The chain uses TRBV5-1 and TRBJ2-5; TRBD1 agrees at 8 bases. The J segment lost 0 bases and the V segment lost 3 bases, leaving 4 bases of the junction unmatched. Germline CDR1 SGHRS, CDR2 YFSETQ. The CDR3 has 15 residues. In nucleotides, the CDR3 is TGCGCCAGCAGCTGGGGACAGGCCTACCAAGAGACCCAGTACTTC. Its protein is CASSWGQAYQETQYF.

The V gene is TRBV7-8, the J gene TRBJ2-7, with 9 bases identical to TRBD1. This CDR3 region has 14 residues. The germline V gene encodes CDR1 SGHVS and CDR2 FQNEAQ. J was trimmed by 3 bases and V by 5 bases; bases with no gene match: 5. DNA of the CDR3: TGTGCCAGCAGCCGAGGGACAGGGCTCTACGAGCAGTACTTC. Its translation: CASSRGTGLYEQYF.